This T cell receptor (beta chain) was recorded in a study of cytomegalovirus exposure and HLA in healthy donors. Using immunoSEQ multiplex PCR, the repertoire was profiled, and TCRdb retains in-frame clones only, with some absent. The table records some 85,000 clones, around 96% of them present only once. The CDR3 contains 15 residues. With 6 bases clipped from V and 5 bases from J, the junction kept 5 bases outside the gene matches. Germline values: CDR1 MNHEY, CDR2 SVGAGI. V and J are TRBV6-5 and TRBJ2-1, with 12 bases fitting TRBD2. The clonotype comes from a young woman in good health and CMV-seronegative. What was sequenced was PBMCs. CDR3 residues: CASSPGTSGHNEQFF. In DNA form, the CDR3 reads TGTGCCAGCAGCCCCGGGACTAGCGGGCACAATGAGCAGTTCTTC.